This T cell receptor (beta chain) appears in the sequencing data of a study of OX40 agonist ivuxolimab in advanced cancers. Study details: In this cohort, patients received ivuxolimab, an agonistic anti-OX40 (CD134) antibody.

CDR1 is MNHEY and CDR2 is SMNVEV in the germline V gene (reference sequence). CDR3 size: 15 residues. V was pared by 5 bases and J by 3 bases, with 10 bases of the junction left unmatched. The repertoire was sequenced with immunoSEQ multiplex PCR; TCRdb's copy has only in-frame clones and lacks some. This table has fewer than 25,000 clones, approximately 90% appearing once. Material: CD4+ or CD8+ T cells sorted from blood, obtained in a trial of the OX40 agonist ivuxolimab. The chain links TRBV27 to TRBJ2-7, with TRBD1 matching over 7 bases. This TCR was recovered from an adult with an advanced solid tumor such as melanoma, head and neck, liver or kidney cancer. The CDR3 protein is CASSPTPGQFYEQYF. DNA of the CDR3: TGTGCCAGCAGTCCCACGCCGGGACAGTTCTACGAGCAGTACTTC.